These T cell receptor beta chains were read from a single sample in a study of CD8+ T cells in alopecia areata. TCRdb's table, derived via immunoSEQ multiplex PCR, lists solely in-frame clones and lacks some. The sample records over 100,000 clones, about 50% being singletons. Sequencing was performed on CD4+ T cells sorted from blood, taken at week 4, from a patient treated with tofacitinib. These receptor sequences come from a human donor with alopecia areata. Each CDR3 is given with its conserved first and last residue. The order of the fields is clone size, J gene, D gene, V gene, CDR3 protein, CDR3 DNA. D genes are given only for firm matches. Clone size is shown for a subset of rows, as once, few, many or a class of expanded clone.

clone_size: once
j_call: TRBJ2-3
d_call: .
v_call: TRBV5-6
cdr3_aa: CASSPSSTDTQYF
cdr3_nt: TGTGCCAGCAGCCCCTCAAGCACAGATACGCAGTATTTT

clone_size: .
j_call: TRBJ1-2
d_call: TRBD1
v_call: TRBV19
cdr3_aa: CASSPTGFTYGYTF
cdr3_nt: TGTGCCAGTAGCCCGACAGGGTTTACCTATGGCTACACCTTC

clone_size: few
j_call: TRBJ2-3
d_call: TRBD1
v_call: TRBV9
cdr3_aa: CASSRDRGRTQYF
cdr3_nt: TGTGCCAGCAGCCGGGACAGGGGGCGGACGCAGTATTTT

clone_size: .
j_call: TRBJ1-5
d_call: TRBD1
v_call: TRBV7-6
cdr3_aa: CASSLGSGGVNQPQHF
cdr3_nt: TGTGCCAGCAGCTTAGGATCAGGGGGCGTCAATCAGCCCCAGCATTTT

clone_size: .
j_call: TRBJ1-1
d_call: .
v_call: TRBV19
cdr3_aa: CATYTGTANTEAFF
cdr3_nt: TGTGCCACCTACACAGGGACGGCGAACACTGAAGCTTTCTTT

clone_size: few
j_call: TRBJ1-5
d_call: .
v_call: TRBV6-5
cdr3_aa: CASSYSGQGNQPQHF
cdr3_nt: TGTGCCAGCAGTTACTCGGGGCAGGGCAATCAGCCCCAGCATTTT

clone_size: once
j_call: TRBJ2-7
d_call: TRBD1
v_call: TRBV5-1
cdr3_aa: CASSRSPTGGYEQYF
cdr3_nt: TGCGCCAGCAGCCGAAGTCCGACAGGGGGCTACGAGCAGTACTTC

clone_size: .
j_call: TRBJ2-5
d_call: TRBD2
v_call: TRBV9
cdr3_aa: CASSKGPGLAGGGEETQYF
cdr3_nt: TGTGCCAGCAGCAAAGGACCTGGACTAGCGGGAGGCGGGGAAGAGACCCAGTACTTC

clone_size: .
j_call: TRBJ1-2
d_call: TRBD1
v_call: TRBV5-4
cdr3_aa: CASSFETGDGYTF
cdr3_nt: TGTGCCAGCAGCTTTGAGACAGGGGATGGCTACACCTTC

clone_size: .
j_call: TRBJ2-1
d_call: TRBD2
v_call: TRBV7-9
cdr3_aa: CASSLAGTSGRAYNEQFF
cdr3_nt: TGTGCCAGCAGCTTAGCCGGGACTAGCGGGAGAGCCTACAATGAGCAGTTCTTC

clone_size: .
j_call: TRBJ2-5
d_call: TRBD2
v_call: TRBV6-5
cdr3_aa: CASRLAGVQETQYF
cdr3_nt: TGTGCCAGCAGACTAGCGGGGGTCCAAGAGACCCAGTACTTC

clone_size: .
j_call: TRBJ2-7
d_call: TRBD1
v_call: TRBV5-4
cdr3_aa: CASSLRYRGDYEQYF
cdr3_nt: TGTGCCAGCAGTCTACGCTACAGGGGAGACTACGAGCAGTACTTC

clone_size: .
j_call: TRBJ1-2
d_call: .
v_call: TRBV6-5
cdr3_aa: CASSYEAGYGYTF
cdr3_nt: TGTGCCAGCAGTTACGAGGCAGGGTATGGCTACACCTTC

clone_size: .
j_call: TRBJ1-2
d_call: .
v_call: TRBV30
cdr3_aa: CAWKMTGHYGYTF
cdr3_nt: TGTGCCTGGAAGATGACTGGACACTATGGCTACACCTTC

clone_size: .
j_call: TRBJ1-1
d_call: .
v_call: TRBV29-1
cdr3_aa: CSVEARMNTEAFF
cdr3_nt: TGCAGCGTTGAGGCCAGGATGAACACTGAAGCTTTCTTT

clone_size: few
j_call: TRBJ2-1
d_call: TRBD2
v_call: TRBV2
cdr3_aa: CASRLPRASRGRKYNEQFF
cdr3_nt: TGTGCCAGCAGGTTGCCGCGAGCCAGTCGCGGGAGGAAGTACAATGAGCAGTTCTTC

clone_size: .
j_call: TRBJ1-2
d_call: .
v_call: TRBV30
cdr3_aa: CAWSTGYGYTF
cdr3_nt: TGTGCCTGGAGTACAGGTTATGGCTACACCTTC

clone_size: .
j_call: TRBJ2-7
d_call: .
v_call: TRBV4-1
cdr3_aa: CASSRQDPYEQYF
cdr3_nt: TGCGCCAGCAGCCGACAGGACCCCTACGAGCAGTACTTC

clone_size: .
j_call: TRBJ2-7
d_call: TRBD1
v_call: TRBV29-1
cdr3_aa: CSVEVGTGGGEQYF
cdr3_nt: TGCAGCGTTGAAGTCGGGACAGGTGGCGGCGAGCAGTACTTC

clone_size: few
j_call: TRBJ1-2
d_call: .
v_call: TRBV29-1
cdr3_aa: CSVAPQEWALDGYTF
cdr3_nt: TGCAGCGTTGCCCCACAGGAATGGGCATTGGATGGCTACACCTTC

clone_size: few
j_call: TRBJ1-1
d_call: .
v_call: TRBV7-2
cdr3_aa: CASSSSRGRTEAFF
cdr3_nt: TGTGCCAGCAGCTCCTCCCGGGGGAGGACGGAAGCTTTCTTT

clone_size: .
j_call: TRBJ1-4
d_call: TRBD1
v_call: TRBV29-1
cdr3_aa: CSAQGRDEKLFF
cdr3_nt: TGCAGCGCACAGGGGCGTGATGAAAAACTGTTTTTT

clone_size: .
j_call: TRBJ2-1
d_call: .
v_call: TRBV5-1
cdr3_aa: CASSLEVGAYNEQFF
cdr3_nt: TGCGCCAGCAGCTTGGAAGTAGGGGCTTACAATGAGCAGTTCTTC

clone_size: .
j_call: TRBJ1-5
d_call: TRBD1
v_call: TRBV6-6
cdr3_aa: CASSSQGSNQPQHF
cdr3_nt: TGTGCCAGCAGTTCACAGGGGAGCAATCAGCCCCAGCATTTT

clone_size: few
j_call: TRBJ1-3
d_call: .
v_call: TRBV7-9
cdr3_aa: CASSFSRGRVDTIYF
cdr3_nt: TGTGCCAGCAGCTTTTCTCGGGGCAGGGTTGACACCATATATTTT

clone_size: .
j_call: TRBJ2-1
d_call: .
v_call: TRBV18
cdr3_aa: CASSPISSYNEQFF
cdr3_nt: TGTGCCAGCTCACCAATTAGTTCCTACAATGAGCAGTTCTTC

clone_size: .
j_call: TRBJ1-4
d_call: .
v_call: TRBV7-9
cdr3_aa: CASSPDNEKLFF
cdr3_nt: TGTGCCAGCAGCCCGGATAATGAAAAACTGTTTTTT

clone_size: .
j_call: TRBJ1-6
d_call: .
v_call: TRBV6-6
cdr3_aa: CASSPQDSYNSPLHF
cdr3_nt: TGTGCCAGCAGTCCACAGGACAGCTATAATTCACCCCTCCACTTT

clone_size: .
j_call: TRBJ1-2
d_call: .
v_call: TRBV4-1
cdr3_aa: CASSQGLVDGYTF
cdr3_nt: TGCGCCAGCAGCCAAGGACTCGTGGATGGCTACACCTTC

clone_size: .
j_call: TRBJ2-7
d_call: TRBD2
v_call: TRBV7-3
cdr3_aa: CASSLSGGAPYEQYF
cdr3_nt: TGTGCCAGCAGTCTTAGCGGGGGCGCCCCCTACGAGCAGTACTTC

clone_size: .
j_call: TRBJ2-3
d_call: TRBD2
v_call: TRBV6-1
cdr3_aa: CASSEWASGGTDTQYF
cdr3_nt: TGTGCCAGCAGTGAATGGGCTAGCGGGGGCACAGATACGCAGTATTTT

clone_size: few
j_call: TRBJ1-2
d_call: .
v_call: TRBV2
cdr3_aa: CASSEEGNYGYTF
cdr3_nt: TGTGCCAGCAGTGAGGAGGGGAACTATGGCTACACCTTC

clone_size: .
j_call: TRBJ2-2
d_call: .
v_call: TRBV7-7
cdr3_aa: CASSSLSSGELFF
cdr3_nt: TGTGCCAGCAGCTCTCTCTCTTCCGGGGAGCTGTTTTTT

clone_size: .
j_call: TRBJ2-2
d_call: .
v_call: TRBV2
cdr3_aa: CASSEALGEGELFF
cdr3_nt: TGTGCCAGCAGTGAAGCGCTTGGGGAAGGGGAGCTGTTTTTT

clone_size: .
j_call: TRBJ1-5
d_call: .
v_call: TRBV18
cdr3_aa: CASSPGRNQPQHF
cdr3_nt: TGTGCCAGCTCACCAGGTCGCAATCAGCCCCAGCATTTT